These 11 T cell receptor beta chains originate from one sample sequenced in a study of T cells in Graves' hyperthyroidism and ophthalmopathy. The investigators amplified TCR beta CDR3 regions from RNA transcripts. During a first-round RT-PCR of the TCR CDR3, the HTBI primer set was used. MiXCR, run by TCRdb on the multiplex PCR reads, gives a single entry per CDR3 protein. The sample includes a few hundred thousand distinct CDR3 sequences, 40% to 55% of them seen just once. Sequenced sample: peripheral blood or thyroid tissue (not recorded which). These TCRs come from a woman aged 18-35 years with Graves' hyperthyroidism.

This clonotype was recorded at least ten times. The chain combines TRBV14 with TRBJ1-2, with 8 nucleotides matching TRBD1. V gave up 4 bases and J gave up 7 bases; unmatched junction bases: 2. The length of the CDR3 is 12 residues. CDR1 and CDR2 (germline): SGHDN, FVKESK. The DNA of the CDR3 is TGTGCCAGCAGCCCCGACAGGGGTGGCTACACCTTC. Its translation: CASSPDRGGYTF.

V usage is TRBV7-8 and J usage is TRBJ2-2; D is perhaps TRBD2 (6 bases). This CDR3 spans 15 amino acids. Germline CDR1 SGHVS, CDR2 FQNEAQ. Between the trimmed V and J ends, which lost 4 bases and 6 bases, there was a span of 15 bases. The CDR3 bases are TGTGCCAGCAGCTCCGGGCAGGGAGGTCCCGGGGAGCTGTTTTTT. This gives the protein CASSSGQGGPGELFF. The full variable domain, its missing parts supplied by reference TRBV7-8 and TRBJ2-2, is GAGVSQSPRYKVAKRGQDVALRCDPISGHVSLFWYQQALGQGPEFLTYFQNEAQLDKSGLPSDRFFAERPEGSVSTLKIQRTQQEDSAVYLCASSSGQGGPGELFFGEGSRLTVL.

V gene TRBV7-3 combines with J gene TRBJ2-5; 9 positions match TRBD1. V dropped 5 bases and J dropped 5; count of bases not matched to a gene: 9. In germline, CDR1 is SGHTA, CDR2 FQGTGA. The CDR3 spans 15 residues. Here the CDR3 DNA reads TGTGCCAGCAGCGATAACCGGGACAGGGTGGAGACCCAGTACTTC. This codes for CASSDNRDRVETQYF.

The chain links TRBV24-1 to TRBJ2-5; 7 positions agree with TRBD2. The germline CDR1 and CDR2 sequences are KGHDR and SFDVKD. This CDR3 has 16 amino acids. J lost 2 bases, V lost 1 base, and 6 bases had no gene match. DNA of the CDR3: TGTGCCACCAGTGATTTTGGGCGTAGCGGGCAAGAGACCCAGTACTTC. Its translation: CATSDFGRSGQETQYF.

Here the CDR3 DNA reads TGTGCCAGCAGGGGGGGACTAGCGGATACAGATACGCAGTATTTT. Translation gives CASRGGLADTDTQYF. V usage is TRBV12-3 or TRBV12-4 and J usage is TRBJ2-3, with 11 positions matching TRBD2. The length of the CDR3 is 15 residues. Losses at the gene ends were 6 bases for V and 3 bases for J; bases not matched to a gene: 5.

The chain employs TRBV7-8 and TRBJ2-1; D might be TRBD1 (7 bases). Deletions cut 10 bases from V and 7 bases from J, with 14 bases between. Germline CDR1 and CDR2: SGHVS and FQNEAQ. The CDR3 covers 12 residues. The CDR3 is CAIHRGGNEQFF. The DNA of the CDR3 is TGTGCCATCCACAGGGGAGGTAATGAGCAGTTCTTC.

A remark on this clonotype: With a much larger clone just one base away, this may be a read error. V is TRBV5-1 and J is TRBJ2-7; 9 bases are a match to TRBD2. Germline CDR1 reads SGHRS; CDR2 reads YFSETQ. The CDR3 extends over 16 amino acids. Germline trimming cut 3 bases from V and 3 bases from J; bases unmatched to any gene: 10. DNA for the CDR3: TGCGCCAGCAGCTCGGAGCGGGCTAGCGGGAACTACGAGCAGTACTTC. Translating it yields CASSSERASGNYEQYF. Together with reference TRBV5-1 and TRBJ2-7, the CDR3 gives the full variable domain: KAGVTQTPRYLIKTRGQQVTLSCSPISGHRSVSWYQQTPGQGLQFLFEYFSETQRNKGNFPGRFSGRQFSNSRSEMNVSTLELGDSALYLCASSSERASGNYEQYFGPGTRLTVT.

This clonotype was observed at least ten times. The V and J genes are TRBV20-1 and TRBJ1-1; a possible D gene is TRBD1 (5 bases). Germline values: CDR1 DFQATT, CDR2 SNEGSKA (reference sequence). V lost 0 bases, J lost 0 bases, and 8 bases lay in between. This CDR3 spans 14 amino acids. CDR3 sequence reads: CSAREDSMNTEAFF. In DNA form, the CDR3 reads TGCAGTGCTAGAGAAGACAGTATGAACACTGAAGCTTTCTTT.

This clonotype was counted a single time. One base away lies a much larger clone, so this may be a sequencing read error. The CDR3 does not end in the conserved phenylalanine or tryptophan, so this is likely a read error. CDR3 DNA: TGCGCCAGCAGGCGCAGAGGTGACGAGCAGTACCTC. This translates into CASRRRGDEQYL. The V gene is TRBV5-1, the J gene TRBJ2-7; D remains unclear. The V gene's germline CDR1 is SGHRS and CDR2 YFSETQ. Trimming removed 5 bases from V and 5 bases from J, with 11 bases in between. The CDR3 loop spans 12 amino acids.

The chain links TRBV25-1 to TRBJ2-2; 9 nucleotides align to TRBD1. V trimming: 5 bases; J trimming: 5 bases; junction bases outside the gene matches: 12. Germline assignment: CDR1 MGHDK and CDR2 SYGVNS. The CDR3 runs to 17 residues. The CDR3 sequence: CASSIRPGTGLTGELFF. CDR3 nucleotides: TGTGCCAGCAGTATACGACCCGGGACAGGGCTAACCGGGGAGCTGTTTTTT.

In its sample, this clonotype was seen many times. This chain connects TRBV6-5 to TRBJ2-6, with D uncertain. V lost 10 bases, J lost 4 bases, and 11 bases lay in between. The CDR3 covers 13 residues. Germline CDR1 MNHEY, CDR2 SVGAGI. CDR3 protein: CATSLGGANVLTF. The DNA for the CDR3 is TGTGCCACCTCCCTAGGGGGGGCCAACGTCCTGACTTTC.